This TCR beta chain was identified in a study of control samples from healthy donors and cancer patients. The method was immunoSEQ multiplex PCR; TCRdb's version includes in-frame clones alone and lacks a portion of them. This sample has about 130,000 clones, with roughly 94% found just once. The germline gives CDR1 KGHSH, CDR2 LQKENI. V gave up 2 bases and J gave up 5 bases; unmatched junction bases: 3. The CDR3 covers 15 residues. J is TRBJ1-6 and V is TRBV18, with 7 bases that match TRBD1. This clonotype was sampled from a man aged 60 to 75 with colorectal cancer. Sequencing was performed on PBMCs. CDR3 residues: CASSPGTDDNSPLHF. The CDR3, as DNA: TGTGCCAGCTCACCAGGGACAGACGATAATTCACCCCTCCACTTT.